This TCR beta chain is drawn from a study of kidney transplant recipient with SARS-CoV-2 infection. In TCRdb, the reads were re-called with MiXCR into one record per CDR3 protein. The sample gives roughly 230,000 distinct CDR3 sequences, less than 35% of which show up once; nearly 7.5% is in the top ten. This CDR3 spans 15 amino acids. Germline V gene data show CDR1 as SGHVS and CDR2 as FQNEAQ. Trimming took off 0 bases at V and 6 bases at J, with 11 bases between the two ends. This clonotype has ten or more counts. The chain uses TRBV7-8 and TRBJ2-2, with D perhaps TRBD2 (6 bases). The starting material was a blood sample, obtained at baseline and on roughly day 110 from a kidney transplant recipient. The TCR was taken from a male patient in his thirties who had COVID-19 and was a kidney transplant recipient. Part of the T cell pool may stem from the graft donor. This chain's CDR3 is CASSLAGLPPGELFF. CDR3 in DNA: TGTGCCAGCAGCTTAGCGGGACTTCCCCCCGGGGAGCTGTTTTTT.